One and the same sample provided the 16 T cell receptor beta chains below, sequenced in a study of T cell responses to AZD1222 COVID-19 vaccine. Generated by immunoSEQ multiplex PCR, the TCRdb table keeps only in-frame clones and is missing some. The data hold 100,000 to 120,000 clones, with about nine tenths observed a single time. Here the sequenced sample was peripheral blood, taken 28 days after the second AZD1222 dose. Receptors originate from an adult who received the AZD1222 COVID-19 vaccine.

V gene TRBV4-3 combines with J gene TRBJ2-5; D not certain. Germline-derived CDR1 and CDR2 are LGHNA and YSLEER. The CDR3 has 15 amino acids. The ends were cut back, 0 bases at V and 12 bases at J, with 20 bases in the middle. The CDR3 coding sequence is TGCGCCAGCAGCCAAGAGTATTTCGGAGCGCCCGAGGAGTACTTC. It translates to CASSQEYFGAPEEYF.

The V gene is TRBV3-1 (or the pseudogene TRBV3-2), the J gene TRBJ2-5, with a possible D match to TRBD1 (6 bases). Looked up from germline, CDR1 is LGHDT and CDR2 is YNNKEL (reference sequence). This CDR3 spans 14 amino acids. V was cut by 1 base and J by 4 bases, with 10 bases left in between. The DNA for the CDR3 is TGTGCCAGCAGCCAAGGGGGGCGGAGAGAGACCCAGTACTTC. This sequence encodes CASSQGGRRETQYF.

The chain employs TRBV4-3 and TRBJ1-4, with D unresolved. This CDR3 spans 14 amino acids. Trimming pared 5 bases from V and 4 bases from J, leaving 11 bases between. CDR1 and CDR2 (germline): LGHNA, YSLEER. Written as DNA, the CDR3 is TGCGCCAGCAGCGCATACGCTGATAATGAAAAACTGTTTTTT. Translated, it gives CASSAYADNEKLFF.

Here the CDR3 reads CASSPDRPTSGANVLTF. CDR3 in DNA: TGTGCCAGCTCCCCGGACAGACCTACTTCTGGGGCCAACGTCCTGACTTTC. The rearrangement joins TRBV18 to TRBJ2-6; D might be TRBD1 (6 bases). The CDR3 loop spans 17 amino acids. Germline V gene lookup returns CDR1 KGHSH and CDR2 LQKENI. V lost 6 bases to trimming and J lost 1 base, with 16 bases between them.

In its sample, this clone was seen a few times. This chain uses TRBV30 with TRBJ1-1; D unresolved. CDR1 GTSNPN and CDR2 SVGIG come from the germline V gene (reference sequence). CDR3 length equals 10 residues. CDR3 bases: TGTAGAGGCCCACCCACTGAAGCTTTCTTT. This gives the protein CRGPPTEAFF.

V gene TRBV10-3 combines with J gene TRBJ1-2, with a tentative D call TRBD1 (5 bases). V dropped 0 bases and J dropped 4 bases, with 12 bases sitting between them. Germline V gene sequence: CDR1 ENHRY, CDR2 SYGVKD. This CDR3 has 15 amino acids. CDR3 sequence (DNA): TGTGCCATCAGTGAGTCGGGTGGTAGGGGCTATGGCTACACCTTC. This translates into CAISESGGRGYGYTF.

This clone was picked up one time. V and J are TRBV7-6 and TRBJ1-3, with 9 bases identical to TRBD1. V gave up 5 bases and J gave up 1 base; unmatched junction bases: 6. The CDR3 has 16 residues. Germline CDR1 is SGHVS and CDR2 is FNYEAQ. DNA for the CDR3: TGTGCCAGCAGCACAGACAGGGGGGGATCTGGAAACACCATATATTTT. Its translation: CASSTDRGGSGNTIYF.

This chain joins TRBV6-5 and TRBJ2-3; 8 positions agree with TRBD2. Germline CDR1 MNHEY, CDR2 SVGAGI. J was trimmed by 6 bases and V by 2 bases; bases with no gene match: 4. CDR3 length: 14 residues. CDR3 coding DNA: TGTGCCAGCAGTTACCGGGGGGGACGGGATACGCAGTATTTT. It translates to CASSYRGGRDTQYF.

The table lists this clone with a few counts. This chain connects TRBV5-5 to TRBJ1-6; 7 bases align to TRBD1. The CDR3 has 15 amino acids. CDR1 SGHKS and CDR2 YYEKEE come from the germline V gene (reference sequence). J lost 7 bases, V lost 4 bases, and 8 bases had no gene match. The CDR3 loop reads CASSRDSFRNSPLHF. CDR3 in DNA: TGTGCCAGCAGCCGGGACAGCTTCCGAAATTCACCCCTCCACTTT. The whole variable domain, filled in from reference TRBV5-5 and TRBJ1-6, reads DAGVTQSPTHLIKTRGQQVTLRCSPISGHKSVSWYQQVLGQGPQFIFQYYEKEERGRGNFPDRFSARQFPNYSSELNVNALLLGDSALYLCASSRDSFRNSPLHFGNGTRLTVT.

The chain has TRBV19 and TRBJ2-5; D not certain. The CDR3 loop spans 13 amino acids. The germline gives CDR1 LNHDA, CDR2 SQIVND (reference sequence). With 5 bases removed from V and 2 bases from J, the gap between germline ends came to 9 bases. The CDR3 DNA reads TGTGCCAGTAGTGCTGGCTCGCAAGAGACCCAGTACTTC. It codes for CASSAGSQETQYF.

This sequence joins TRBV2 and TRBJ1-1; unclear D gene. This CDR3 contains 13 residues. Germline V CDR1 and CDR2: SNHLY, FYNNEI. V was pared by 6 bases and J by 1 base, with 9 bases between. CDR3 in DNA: TGTGCCAGCAGGAAACAAGCGAACACTGAAGCTTTCTTT. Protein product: CASRKQANTEAFF.

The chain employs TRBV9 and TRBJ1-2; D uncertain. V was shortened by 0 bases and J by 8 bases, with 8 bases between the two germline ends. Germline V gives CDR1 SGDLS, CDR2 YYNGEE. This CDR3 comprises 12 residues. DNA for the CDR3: TGTGCCAGCAGCGTAGGGAACGGAGGCTACACCTTC. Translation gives CASSVGNGGYTF.

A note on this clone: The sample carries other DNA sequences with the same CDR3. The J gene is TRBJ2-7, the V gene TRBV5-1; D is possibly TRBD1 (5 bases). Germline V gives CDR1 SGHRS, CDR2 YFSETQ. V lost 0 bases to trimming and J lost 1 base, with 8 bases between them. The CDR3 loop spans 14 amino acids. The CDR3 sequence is CASSLGQGSYEQYF. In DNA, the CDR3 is TGCGCCAGCAGCTTGGGCCAGGGATCCTACGAGCAGTACTTC.

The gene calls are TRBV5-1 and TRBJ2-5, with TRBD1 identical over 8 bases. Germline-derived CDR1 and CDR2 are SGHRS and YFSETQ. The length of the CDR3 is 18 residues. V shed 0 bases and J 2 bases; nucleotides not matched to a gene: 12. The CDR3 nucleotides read TGCGCCAGCAGCTTGGACCTACTCTGGGACAGGAGTCAAGAGACCCAGTACTTC. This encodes CASSLDLLWDRSQETQYF. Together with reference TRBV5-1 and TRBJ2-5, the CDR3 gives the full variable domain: KAGVTQTPRYLIKTRGQQVTLSCSPISGHRSVSWYQQTPGQGLQFLFEYFSETQRNKGNFPGRFSGRQFSNSRSEMNVSTLELGDSALYLCASSLDLLWDRSQETQYFGPGTRLLVL.

The CDR3 DNA sequence: TGTGCCAGCAGTTCCCCATACAGGGGCGATAACACCGGGGAGCTGTTTTTT. Translating it yields CASSSPYRGDNTGELFF. The chain employs TRBV28 and TRBJ2-2, with TRBD1 matching 7 bases. V dropped 4 bases and J dropped 2; count of bases not matched to a gene: 10. The CDR3 has 17 amino acids. CDR1 and CDR2 from the germline V gene are MDHEN and SYDVKM.

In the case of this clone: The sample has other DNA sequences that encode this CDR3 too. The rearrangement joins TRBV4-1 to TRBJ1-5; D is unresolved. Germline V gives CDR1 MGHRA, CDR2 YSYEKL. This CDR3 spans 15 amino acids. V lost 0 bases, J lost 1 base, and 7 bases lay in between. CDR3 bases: TGCGCCAGCAGCCAAGACATGGGCAGCAATCAGCCCCAGCATTTT. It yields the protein CASSQDMGSNQPQHF.